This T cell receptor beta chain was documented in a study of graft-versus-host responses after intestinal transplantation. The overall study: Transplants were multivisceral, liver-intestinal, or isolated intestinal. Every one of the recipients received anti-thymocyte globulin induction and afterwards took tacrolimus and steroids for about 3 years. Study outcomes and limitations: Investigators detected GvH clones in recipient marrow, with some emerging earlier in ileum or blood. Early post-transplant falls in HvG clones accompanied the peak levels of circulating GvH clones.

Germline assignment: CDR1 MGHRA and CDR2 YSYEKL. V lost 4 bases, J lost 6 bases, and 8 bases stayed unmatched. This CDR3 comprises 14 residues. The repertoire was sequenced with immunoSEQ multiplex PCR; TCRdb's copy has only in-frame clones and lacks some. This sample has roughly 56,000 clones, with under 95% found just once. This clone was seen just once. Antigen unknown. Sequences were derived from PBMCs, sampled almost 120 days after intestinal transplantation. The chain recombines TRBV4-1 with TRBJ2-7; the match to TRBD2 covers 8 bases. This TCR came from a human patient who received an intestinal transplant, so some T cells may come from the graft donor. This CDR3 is CASSLTWTSFEQYF. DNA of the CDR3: TGCGCCAGCAGCCTGACCTGGACTAGCTTCGAGCAGTACTTC.